The source of this TCR beta chain is a study of PD-1 blockade in mismatch repair-deficient tumors. General study findings and limits: Rapid post-treatment expansion, then contraction, generally preceding radiologic response, marked tumor-resident clones.

As concerns this clone: Its antigen is undetermined.

Using immunoSEQ multiplex PCR, the repertoire was profiled, and TCRdb retains in-frame clones only, with some absent. The sample includes some 97,000 clones, about 79% of them seen just once. Every patient had mismatch repair deficiency by PCR or immunohistochemistry. Germline trimming cut 4 bases from V and 4 bases from J; bases unmatched to any gene: 3. This CDR3 has 13 residues. CDR1 is SGHDT and CDR2 is YYEEEE in the germline V gene. This specimen was peripheral blood, taken approximately 8 months after starting pembrolizumab. The source of this sequence is an adult with mismatch repair-deficient cancer. The chain has TRBV5-6 and TRBJ1-2; 8 positions match TRBD1. CDR3 region: CASSPGTGYGYTF. The CDR3 DNA reads TGTGCCAGCAGCCCCGGGACAGGCTATGGCTACACCTTC.